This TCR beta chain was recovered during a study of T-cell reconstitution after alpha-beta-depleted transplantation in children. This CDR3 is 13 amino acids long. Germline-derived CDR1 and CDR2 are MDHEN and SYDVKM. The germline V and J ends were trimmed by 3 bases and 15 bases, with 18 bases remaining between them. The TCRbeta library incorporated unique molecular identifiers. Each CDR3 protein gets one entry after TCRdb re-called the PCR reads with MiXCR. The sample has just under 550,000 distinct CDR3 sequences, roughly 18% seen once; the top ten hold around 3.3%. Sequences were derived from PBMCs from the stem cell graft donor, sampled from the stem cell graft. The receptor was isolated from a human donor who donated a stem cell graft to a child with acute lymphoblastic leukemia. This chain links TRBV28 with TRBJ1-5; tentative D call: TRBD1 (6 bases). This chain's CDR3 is CASSFKAPGARHF. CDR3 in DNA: TGTGCCAGCAGTTTTAAAGCTCCGGGGGCGAGGCATTTT.